The clone carrying this T cell receptor (beta chain) was seen only a few times. This sample is part of a study of T-cell memory formation after mild COVID-19. Each CDR3 protein is one row after TCRdb ran MiXCR on the 5' RACE reads. The data show some 120,000 distinct CDR3 sequences, about 15% seen once. Germline CDR1 is LGHNA and CDR2 is YSLEER. The V end was cut by 2 bases, the J end by 4 bases, with 11 bases between. The CDR3 length is 14 residues. The TCR sequence derives from a man aged 18 to 30 who had mild COVID-19 (a few samples of this study predate the infection). Cell type and time point are not known. The rearrangement joins TRBV4-3 to TRBJ1-2; D is ambiguous. The sequenced sample was PBMCs or a T cell subset sorted from them (not recorded which). The DNA of the CDR3 is TGCGCCAGCAGCCAACGGGAGGTGGGCTATGGCTACACCTTC. Residues: CASSQREVGYGYTF.